The subject of this entry is one TCR beta chain. This sample was taken from a study of cytomegalovirus exposure and HLA in healthy donors. PCR was performed using 60 Vbeta and 13 Jbeta primers. Only in-frame clones appear in the TCRdb table, and some are missing; sequencing was by immunoSEQ multiplex PCR. The data show 150,000 to 200,000 clones, under 85% seen once. The clonotype originates from a young man in good health and CMV-seronegative. What was sequenced was PBMCs.

The DNA of the CDR3 is TGTGCCAGCAGTTATGCGGGAAATGAGCAGTTCTTC. Translation: CASSYAGNEQFF. The chain has TRBV6-5 and TRBJ2-1, with D tentatively TRBD2 (6 bases). Germline CDR1 reads MNHEY; CDR2 reads SVGAGI. The germline V and J ends were trimmed by 3 bases and 7 bases, with 7 bases remaining between them. The CDR3 runs 12 residues.